This TCR beta chain was captured in a study of T cell responses to AZD1222 COVID-19 vaccine. The repertoire was sequenced with immunoSEQ multiplex PCR; TCRdb's copy has only in-frame clones and lacks some. The sample comprises over 130,000 clones, 80% to 95% of which are singletons, and 4% rests with the top ten. The germline V and J ends were trimmed by 3 bases and 2 bases, with 17 bases remaining between them. This CDR3 contains 16 residues. This TCR derives from an adult who received the AZD1222 COVID-19 vaccine. Sequences were derived from peripheral blood, sampled 28 days after the second AZD1222 dose. The chain is built from TRBV23-1 and TRBJ2-7; the D gene is possibly TRBD2 (6 bases). TRBV23-1 is marked as an open reading frame, function uncertain. Here the CDR3 reads CASSHSLWDSAYEQYF. In DNA, the CDR3 is TGCGCCAGCAGTCACTCTTTATGGGACTCAGCCTACGAGCAGTACTTC.